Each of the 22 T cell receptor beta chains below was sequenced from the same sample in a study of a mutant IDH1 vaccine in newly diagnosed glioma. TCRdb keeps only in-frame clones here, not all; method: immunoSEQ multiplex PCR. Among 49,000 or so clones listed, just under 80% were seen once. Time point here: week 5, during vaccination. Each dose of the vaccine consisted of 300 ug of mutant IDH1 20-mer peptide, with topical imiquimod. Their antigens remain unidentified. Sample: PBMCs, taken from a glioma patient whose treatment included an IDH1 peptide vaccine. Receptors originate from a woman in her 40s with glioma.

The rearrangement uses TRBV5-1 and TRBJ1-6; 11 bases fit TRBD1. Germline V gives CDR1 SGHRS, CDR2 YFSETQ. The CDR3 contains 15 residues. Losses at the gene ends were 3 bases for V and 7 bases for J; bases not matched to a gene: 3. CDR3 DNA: TGCGCCAGCAGCTCTGGACAGGGGGCGAATTCACCCCTCCACTTT. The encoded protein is CASSSGQGANSPLHF.

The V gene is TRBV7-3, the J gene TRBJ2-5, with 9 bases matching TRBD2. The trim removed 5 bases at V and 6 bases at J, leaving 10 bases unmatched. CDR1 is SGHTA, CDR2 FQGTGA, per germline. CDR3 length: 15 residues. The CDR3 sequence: CASSPSGTSLQTQYF. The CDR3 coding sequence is TGTGCCAGCAGCCCCTCCGGGACTAGCCTACAGACCCAGTACTTC.

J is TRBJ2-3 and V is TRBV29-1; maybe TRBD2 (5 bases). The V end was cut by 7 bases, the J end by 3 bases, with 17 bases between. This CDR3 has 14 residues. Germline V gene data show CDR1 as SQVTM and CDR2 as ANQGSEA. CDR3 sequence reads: CSALSWTGTDTQYF. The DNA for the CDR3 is TGCAGCGCCCTATCATGGACGGGAACAGATACGCAGTATTTT.

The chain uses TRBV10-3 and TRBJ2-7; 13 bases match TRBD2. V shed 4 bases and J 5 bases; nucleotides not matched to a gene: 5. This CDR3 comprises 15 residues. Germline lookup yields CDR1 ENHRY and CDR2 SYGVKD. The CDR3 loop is CAISGRTSGGHEQYF. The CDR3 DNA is TGTGCCATCAGTGGTCGGACTAGCGGGGGCCACGAGCAGTACTTC.

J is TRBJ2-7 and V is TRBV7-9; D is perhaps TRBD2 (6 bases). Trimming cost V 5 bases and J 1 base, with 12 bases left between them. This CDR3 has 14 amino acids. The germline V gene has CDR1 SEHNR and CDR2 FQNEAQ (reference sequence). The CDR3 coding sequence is TGTGCCAGCAGCCGCCTTGGAGGGTCCTACGAGCAGTACTTC. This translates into CASSRLGGSYEQYF.

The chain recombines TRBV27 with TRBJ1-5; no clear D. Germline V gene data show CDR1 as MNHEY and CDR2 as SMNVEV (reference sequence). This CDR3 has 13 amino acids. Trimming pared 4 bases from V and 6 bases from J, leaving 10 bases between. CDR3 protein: CASSYSTSQPQHF. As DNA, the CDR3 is TGTGCCAGCAGTTATTCAACAAGTCAGCCCCAGCATTTT.

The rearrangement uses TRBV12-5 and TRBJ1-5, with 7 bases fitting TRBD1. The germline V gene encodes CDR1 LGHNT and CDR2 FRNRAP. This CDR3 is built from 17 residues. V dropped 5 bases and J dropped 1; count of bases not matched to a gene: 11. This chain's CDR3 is CASGAIPGTASNQPQHF. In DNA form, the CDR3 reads TGTGCTAGTGGTGCAATCCCCGGGACAGCAAGCAATCAGCCCCAGCATTTT. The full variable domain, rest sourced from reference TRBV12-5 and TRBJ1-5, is DARVTQTPRHKVTEMGQEVTMRCQPILGHNTVFWYRQTMMQGLELLAYFRNRAPLDDSGMPKDRFSAEMPDATLATLKIQPSEPRDSAVYFCASGAIPGTASNQPQHFGDGTRLSIL.

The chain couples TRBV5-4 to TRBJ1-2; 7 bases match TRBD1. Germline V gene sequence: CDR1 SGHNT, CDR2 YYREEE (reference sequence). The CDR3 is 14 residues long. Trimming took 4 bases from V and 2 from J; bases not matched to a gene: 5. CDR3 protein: CASSPSQGNYGYTF. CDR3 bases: TGTGCCAGCAGCCCTTCACAGGGGAACTATGGCTACACCTTC.

This chain's CDR3 is CASSKEGVGTEAFF. CDR3 sequence (DNA): TGTGCCAGCAGCAAGGAAGGGGTGGGCACTGAAGCTTTCTTT. V is TRBV7-9 and J is TRBJ1-1; D might be TRBD1 (5 bases). The germline V gene encodes CDR1 SEHNR and CDR2 FQNEAQ (reference sequence). There are 14 residues in the CDR3. With 5 bases removed from V and 4 bases from J, the gap between germline ends came to 14 bases. Variable domain in full (rest from reference TRBV7-9 and TRBJ1-1): DTGVSQNPRHKITKRGQNVTFRCDPISEHNRLYWYRQTLGQGPEFLTYFQNEAQLEKSRLLSDRFSAERPKGSFSTLEIQRTEQGDSAMYLCASSKEGVGTEAFFGQGTRLTVV.

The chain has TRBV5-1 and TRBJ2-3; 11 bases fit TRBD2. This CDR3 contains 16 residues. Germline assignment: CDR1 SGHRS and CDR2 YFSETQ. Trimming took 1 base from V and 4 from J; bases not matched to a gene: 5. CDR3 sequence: CASSLMGTSGADTQYF. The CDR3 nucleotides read TGCGCCAGCAGCTTGATGGGGACTAGCGGTGCAGATACGCAGTATTTT.

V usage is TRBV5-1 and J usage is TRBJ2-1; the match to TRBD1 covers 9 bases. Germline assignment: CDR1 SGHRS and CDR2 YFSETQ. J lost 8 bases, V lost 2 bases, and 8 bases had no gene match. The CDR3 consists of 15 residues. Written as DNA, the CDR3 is TGCGCCAGCAGCTTCCGGGACAGGGTTATGGATGAGCAGTTCTTC. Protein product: CASSFRDRVMDEQFF.

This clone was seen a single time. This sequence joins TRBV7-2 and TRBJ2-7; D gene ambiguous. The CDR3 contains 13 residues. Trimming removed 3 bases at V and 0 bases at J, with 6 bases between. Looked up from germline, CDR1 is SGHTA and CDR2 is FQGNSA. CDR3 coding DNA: TGTGCCAGCAGCTTTGGCCGCTCCTACGAGCAGTACTTC. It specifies CASSFGRSYEQYF. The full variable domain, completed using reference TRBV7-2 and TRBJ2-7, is GAGVSQSPSNKVTEKGKDVELRCDPISGHTALYWYRQSLGQGLEFLIYFQGNSAPDKSGLPSDRFSAERTGGSVSTLTIQRTQQEDSAVYLCASSFGRSYEQYFGPGTRLTVT.

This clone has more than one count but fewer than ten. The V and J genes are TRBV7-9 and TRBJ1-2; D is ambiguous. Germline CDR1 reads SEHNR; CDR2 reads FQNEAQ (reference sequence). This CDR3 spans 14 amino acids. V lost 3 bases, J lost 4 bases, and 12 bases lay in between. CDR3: CASSLSMTSYGYTF. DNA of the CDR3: TGTGCCAGCAGCTTGTCGATGACCTCCTATGGCTACACCTTC.

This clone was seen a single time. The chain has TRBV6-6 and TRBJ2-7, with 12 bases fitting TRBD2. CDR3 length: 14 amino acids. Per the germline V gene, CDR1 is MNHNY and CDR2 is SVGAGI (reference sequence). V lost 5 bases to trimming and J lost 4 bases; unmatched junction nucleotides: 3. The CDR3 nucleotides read TGTGCCAGCAGTCACGGGACTAGCGGGTACGAGCAGTACTTC. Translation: CASSHGTSGYEQYF.

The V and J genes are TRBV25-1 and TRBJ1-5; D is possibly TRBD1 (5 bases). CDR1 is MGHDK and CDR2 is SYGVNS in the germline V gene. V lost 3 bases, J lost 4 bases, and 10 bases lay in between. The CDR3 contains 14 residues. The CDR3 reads CASSDSAGNQPQHF. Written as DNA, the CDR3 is TGTGCCAGCAGTGACTCCGCAGGGAATCAGCCCCAGCATTTT.

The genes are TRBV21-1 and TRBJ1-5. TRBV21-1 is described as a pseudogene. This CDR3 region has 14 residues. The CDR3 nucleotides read TGTGCCAGCAGCGAAGAGGCCAGTCATCAGCCCCAGCATTTT. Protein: CASSEEASHQPQHF.

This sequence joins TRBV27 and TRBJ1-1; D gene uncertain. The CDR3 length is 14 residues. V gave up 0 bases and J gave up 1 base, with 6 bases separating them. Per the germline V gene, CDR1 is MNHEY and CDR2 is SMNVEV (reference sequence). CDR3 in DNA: TGTGCCAGCAGTTTATCGGCCAGGAACACTGAAGCTTTCTTT. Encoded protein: CASSLSARNTEAFF.

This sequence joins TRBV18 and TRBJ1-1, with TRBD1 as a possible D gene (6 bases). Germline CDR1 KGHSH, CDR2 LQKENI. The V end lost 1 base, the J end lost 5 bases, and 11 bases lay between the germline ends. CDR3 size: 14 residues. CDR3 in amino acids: CASSPRVGGTEAFF. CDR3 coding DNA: TGTGCCAGCTCACCACGGGTAGGGGGTACTGAAGCTTTCTTT.

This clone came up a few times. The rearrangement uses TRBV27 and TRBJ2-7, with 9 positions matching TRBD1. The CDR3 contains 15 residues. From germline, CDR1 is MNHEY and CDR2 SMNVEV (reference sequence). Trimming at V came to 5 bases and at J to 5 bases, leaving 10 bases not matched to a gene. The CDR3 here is CASSNLPGQGNEQYF. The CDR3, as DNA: TGTGCCAGCAGTAATCTGCCGGGACAGGGAAACGAGCAGTACTTC.

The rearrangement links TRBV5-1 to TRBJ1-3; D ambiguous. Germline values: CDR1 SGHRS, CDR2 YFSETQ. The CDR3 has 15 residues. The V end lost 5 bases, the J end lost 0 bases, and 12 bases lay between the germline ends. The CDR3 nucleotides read TGCGCCAGCAGTTTCAGCTCCTCCTCTGGAAACACCATATATTTT. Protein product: CASSFSSSSGNTIYF.

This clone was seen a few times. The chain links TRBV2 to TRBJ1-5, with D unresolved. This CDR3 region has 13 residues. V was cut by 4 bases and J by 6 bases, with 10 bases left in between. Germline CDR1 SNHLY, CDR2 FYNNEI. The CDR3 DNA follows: TGTGCCAGCAGTGGGGGAGGGTTTCAGCCCCAGCATTTT. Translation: CASSGGGFQPQHF.

As DNA, the CDR3 is TGTGCCAGCAGCGTTTCCGGGGGTTATGGCTACACCTTC. This codes for CASSVSGGYGYTF. The V call is TRBV9, the J call TRBJ1-2, with a weak D call TRBD1 (5 bases). Germline CDR1 and CDR2: SGDLS and YYNGEE. This CDR3 has 13 amino acids. V lost 2 bases and J lost 5, with 10 bases in between. Variable domain in full (rest from reference TRBV9 and TRBJ1-2): DSGVTQTPKHLITATGQRVTLRCSPRSGDLSVYWYQQSLDQGLQFLIQYYNGEERAKGNILERFSAQQFPDLHSELNLSSLELGDSALYFCASSVSGGYGYTFGSGTRLTVV.